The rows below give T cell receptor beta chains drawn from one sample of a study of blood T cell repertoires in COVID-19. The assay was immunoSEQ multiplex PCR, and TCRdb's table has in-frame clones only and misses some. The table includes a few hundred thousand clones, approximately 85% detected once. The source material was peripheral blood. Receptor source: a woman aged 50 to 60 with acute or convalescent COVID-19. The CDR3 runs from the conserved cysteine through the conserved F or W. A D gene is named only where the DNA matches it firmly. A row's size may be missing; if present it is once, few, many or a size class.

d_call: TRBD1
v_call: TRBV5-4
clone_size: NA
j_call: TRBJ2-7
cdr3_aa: CASSLDRGPSYEQYF
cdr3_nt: TGTGCCAGCAGCTTGGACAGGGGCCCCTCCTACGAGCAGTACTTC

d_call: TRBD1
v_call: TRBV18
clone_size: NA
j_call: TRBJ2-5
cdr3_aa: CASSPPTGGQETQYF
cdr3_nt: TGTGCCAGCTCACCGCCGACAGGGGGCCAAGAGACCCAGTACTTC

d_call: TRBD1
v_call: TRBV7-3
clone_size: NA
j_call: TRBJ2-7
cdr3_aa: CASSRQGEWAQYF
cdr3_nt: TGTGCCAGCAGCCGACAGGGTGAATGGGCGCAGTACTTC

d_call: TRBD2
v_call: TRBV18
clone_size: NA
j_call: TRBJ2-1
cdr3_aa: CASSPAGGRDEQFF
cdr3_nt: TGTGCCAGCTCACCAGCGGGAGGGCGGGATGAGCAGTTCTTC

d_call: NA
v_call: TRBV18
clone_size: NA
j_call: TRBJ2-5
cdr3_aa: CASSPPPTRAEETQYF
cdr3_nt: TGTGCCAGCTCACCACCCCCAACGAGGGCGGAAGAGACCCAGTACTTC

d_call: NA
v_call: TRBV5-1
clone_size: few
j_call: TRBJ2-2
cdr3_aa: CASSFQGRTGELFF
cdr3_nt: TGCGCCAGCAGCTTCCAGGGGCGAACCGGGGAGCTGTTTTTT

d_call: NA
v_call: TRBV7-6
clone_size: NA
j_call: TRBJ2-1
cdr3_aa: CASSLTGKQFF
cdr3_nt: TGTGCCAGCAGCTTAACAGGGAAGCAGTTCTTC

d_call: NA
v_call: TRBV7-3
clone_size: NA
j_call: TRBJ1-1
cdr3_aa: CASQGQTNTEAFF
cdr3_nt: TGTGCCAGCCAAGGACAGACGAACACTGAAGCTTTCTTT

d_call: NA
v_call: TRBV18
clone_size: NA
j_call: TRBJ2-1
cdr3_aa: CASSPSAGYNEQFF
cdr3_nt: TGTGCCAGCTCACCTTCTGCGGGATACAATGAGCAGTTCTTC

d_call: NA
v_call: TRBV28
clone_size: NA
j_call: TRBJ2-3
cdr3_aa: CASSLQTSYTDTQYF
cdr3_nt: TGTGCCAGCAGTTTACAGACTAGTTACACAGATACGCAGTATTTT

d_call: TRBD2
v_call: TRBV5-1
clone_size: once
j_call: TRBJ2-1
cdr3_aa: CASSLAGLAATLNNEQFF
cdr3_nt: TGCGCCAGCAGCTTGGCGGGACTAGCGGCAACACTTAACAATGAGCAGTTCTTC

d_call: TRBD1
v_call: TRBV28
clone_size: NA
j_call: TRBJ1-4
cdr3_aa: CASSERQGLNEKLFF
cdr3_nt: TGTGCCAGCAGTGAAAGACAGGGCCTTAATGAAAAACTGTTTTTT

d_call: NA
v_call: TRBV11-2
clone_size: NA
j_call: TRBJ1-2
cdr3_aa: CASSSSGYGYTF
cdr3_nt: TGTGCCAGCAGCTCCTCCGGGTATGGCTACACCTTC

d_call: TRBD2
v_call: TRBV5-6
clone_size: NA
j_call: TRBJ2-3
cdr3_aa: CASSLAAGVPTDTQYF
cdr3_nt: TGTGCCAGCAGCTTGGCCGCGGGAGTCCCCACAGATACGCAGTATTTT

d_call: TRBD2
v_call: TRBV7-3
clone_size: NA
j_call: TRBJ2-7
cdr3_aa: CASSLYPQTSGRYEQYF
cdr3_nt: TGTGCCAGCAGCTTATACCCCCAGACTAGCGGGAGGTACGAGCAGTACTTC

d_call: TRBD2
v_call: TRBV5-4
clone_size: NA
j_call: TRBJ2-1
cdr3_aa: CASSPGTSGHNEQFF
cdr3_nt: TGTGCCAGCAGCCCCGGGACTAGCGGCCACAATGAGCAGTTCTTC

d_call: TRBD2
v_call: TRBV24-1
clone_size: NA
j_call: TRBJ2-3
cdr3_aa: CATSSSPGQDRLAGDRHTQYF
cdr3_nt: TGTGCCACCTCCTCCTCCCCGGGACAGGACCGCCTAGCGGGAGATCGGCATACGCAGTATTTT

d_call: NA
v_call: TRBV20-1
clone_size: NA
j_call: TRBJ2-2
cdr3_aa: CSASTARRNTGELFF
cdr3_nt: TGCAGTGCTAGTACAGCCCGCCGGAACACCGGGGAGCTGTTTTTT

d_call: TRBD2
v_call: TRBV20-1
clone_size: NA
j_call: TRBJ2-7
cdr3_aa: CSASTSGNLYEQYF
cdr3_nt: TGCAGTGCTAGTACCAGCGGGAACCTATACGAGCAGTACTTC

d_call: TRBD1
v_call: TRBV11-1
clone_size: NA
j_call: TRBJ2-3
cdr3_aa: CASMGQGTDTQYF
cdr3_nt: TGTGCCAGCATGGGACAGGGTACCGATACGCAGTATTTT

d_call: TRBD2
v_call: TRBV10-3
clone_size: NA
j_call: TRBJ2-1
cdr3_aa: CATGLAENEQFF
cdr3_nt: TGTGCCACCGGACTAGCGGAGAATGAGCAGTTCTTC

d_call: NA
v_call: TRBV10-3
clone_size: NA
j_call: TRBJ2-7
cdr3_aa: CAIGLDRFSYEQYF
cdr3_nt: TGTGCCATCGGCCTCGACAGGTTCTCCTACGAGCAGTACTTC

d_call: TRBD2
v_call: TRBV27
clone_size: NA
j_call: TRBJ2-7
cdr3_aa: CASSTRGGSYEQYF
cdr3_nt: TGTGCCAGCAGTACGCGGGGAGGGTCCTACGAGCAGTACTTC

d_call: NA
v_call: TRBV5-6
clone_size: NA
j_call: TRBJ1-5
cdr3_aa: CASSGGLNSNQPQHF
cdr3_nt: TGTGCCAGCAGCGGGGGACTAAATAGCAATCAGCCCCAGCATTTT

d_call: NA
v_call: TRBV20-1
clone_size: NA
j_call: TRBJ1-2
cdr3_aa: CSAPTDGYTF
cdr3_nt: TGCAGTGCTCCTACAGATGGCTACACCTTC

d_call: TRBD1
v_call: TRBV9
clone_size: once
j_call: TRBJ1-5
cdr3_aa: CASSSGTANQPQHF
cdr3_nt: TGTGCCAGCAGCTCCGGGACAGCAAATCAGCCCCAGCATTTT

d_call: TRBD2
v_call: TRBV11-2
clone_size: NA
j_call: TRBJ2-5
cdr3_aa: CASSLLGGRGKETQYF
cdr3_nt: TGTGCCAGCAGCTTATTGGGCGGGAGGGGCAAAGAGACCCAGTACTTC

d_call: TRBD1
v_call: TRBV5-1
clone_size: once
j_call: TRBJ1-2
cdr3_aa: CASSLPTGASNGYTF
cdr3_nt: TGCGCCAGCAGCTTACCAACAGGGGCATCTAACGGCTACACCTTC

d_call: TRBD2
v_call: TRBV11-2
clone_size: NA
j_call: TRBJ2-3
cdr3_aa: CASGTSGRADTQYF
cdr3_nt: TGTGCCAGCGGGACTAGCGGGAGGGCAGATACGCAGTATTTT

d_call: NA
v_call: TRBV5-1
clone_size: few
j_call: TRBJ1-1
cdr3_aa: CASSWGEYRDTEAFF
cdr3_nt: TGCGCCAGCAGCTGGGGCGAATACAGGGACACTGAAGCTTTCTTT

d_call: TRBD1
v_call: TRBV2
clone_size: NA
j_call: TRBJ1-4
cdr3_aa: CASSEAGQVFEKLFF
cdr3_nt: TGTGCCAGCAGTGAAGCGGGACAGGTCTTTGAAAAACTGTTTTTT

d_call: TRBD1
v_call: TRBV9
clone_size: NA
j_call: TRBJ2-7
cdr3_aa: CASSERQGSYEQYF
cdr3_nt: TGTGCCAGCAGCGAGAGACAGGGAAGCTACGAGCAGTACTTC

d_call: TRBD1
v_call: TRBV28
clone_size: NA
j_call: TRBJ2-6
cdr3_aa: CASSPTPGGSGANVLTF
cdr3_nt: TGTGCCAGCAGTCCAACGCCAGGGGGCTCTGGGGCCAACGTCCTGACTTTC

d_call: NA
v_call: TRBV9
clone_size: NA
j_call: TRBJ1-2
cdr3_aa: CASSLTGGINYGYTF
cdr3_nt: TGTGCCAGCAGCCTCACTGGAGGGATTAACTATGGCTACACCTTC

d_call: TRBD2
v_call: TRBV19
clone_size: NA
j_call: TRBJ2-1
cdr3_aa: CASSMTSGTTNEQFF
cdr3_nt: TGTGCCAGTAGTATGACTAGCGGGACGACCAATGAGCAGTTCTTC

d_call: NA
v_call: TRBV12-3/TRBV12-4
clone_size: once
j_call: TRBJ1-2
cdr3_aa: CASRVVEKYGYTF
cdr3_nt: TGTGCCAGCAGGGTAGTCGAGAAGTATGGCTACACCTTC

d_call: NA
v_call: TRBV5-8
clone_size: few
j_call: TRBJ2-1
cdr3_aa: CASSLDGYNEQFF
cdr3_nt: TGTGCCAGCAGCTTGGACGGTTACAATGAGCAGTTCTTC

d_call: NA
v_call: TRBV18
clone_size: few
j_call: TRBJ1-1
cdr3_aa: CASSAPPRLANTEAFF
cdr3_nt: TGTGCCAGCTCAGCACCGCCCCGATTAGCCAACACTGAAGCTTTCTTT